This TCR beta chain is from a study of blood T cell repertoires in COVID-19. Study at large: Sites in the United States, Italy and Spain provided acute and convalescent COVID-19 samples.

Data came from immunoSEQ multiplex PCR; TCRdb stores just in-frame clones and leaves some out. The table shows some 170,000 clones, with more than 70% occurring only once. Per the germline V gene, CDR1 is MNHEY and CDR2 is SVGAGI. The CDR3 totals 13 residues. V shed 5 bases and J shed 0 bases, with 7 bases lying between them. The specimen was PBMCs or T cells enriched from blood (not recorded which). The gene calls are TRBV6-5 and TRBJ1-2; D gene unclear. This clonotype was sampled from a man in his forties who had recovered from COVID-19. The CDR3 bases are TGTGCCAGCAGTCGGGGTTCTAACTATGGCTACACCTTC. It translates to CASSRGSNYGYTF.